This TCR beta chain is drawn from a study of blood T cell repertoires in COVID-19. This CDR3 region has 14 residues. V gave up 5 bases and J gave up 1 base; unmatched junction bases: 4. The V gene's germline CDR1 is SGHVS and CDR2 FQNEAQ. Clones were read by immunoSEQ multiplex PCR, and TCRdb kept only the in-frame ones, dropping some. This sample has roughly 190,000 clones, with over 75% found just once. The chain joins TRBV7-8 to TRBJ1-1; TRBD1 aligns across 7 bases. The TCR originated in a man aged 45-65 years with acute or convalescent COVID-19. Sequencing used peripheral blood. This CDR3 is CASSPQGKNTEAFF. CDR3 DNA: TGTGCCAGCAGCCCACAGGGGAAGAACACTGAAGCTTTCTTT. The full variable domain, with the rest looked up from reference TRBV7-8 and TRBJ1-1, is GAGVSQSPRYKVAKRGQDVALRCDPISGHVSLFWYQQALGQGPEFLTYFQNEAQLDKSGLPSDRFFAERPEGSVSTLKIQRTQQEDSAVYLCASSPQGKNTEAFFGQGTRLTVV.